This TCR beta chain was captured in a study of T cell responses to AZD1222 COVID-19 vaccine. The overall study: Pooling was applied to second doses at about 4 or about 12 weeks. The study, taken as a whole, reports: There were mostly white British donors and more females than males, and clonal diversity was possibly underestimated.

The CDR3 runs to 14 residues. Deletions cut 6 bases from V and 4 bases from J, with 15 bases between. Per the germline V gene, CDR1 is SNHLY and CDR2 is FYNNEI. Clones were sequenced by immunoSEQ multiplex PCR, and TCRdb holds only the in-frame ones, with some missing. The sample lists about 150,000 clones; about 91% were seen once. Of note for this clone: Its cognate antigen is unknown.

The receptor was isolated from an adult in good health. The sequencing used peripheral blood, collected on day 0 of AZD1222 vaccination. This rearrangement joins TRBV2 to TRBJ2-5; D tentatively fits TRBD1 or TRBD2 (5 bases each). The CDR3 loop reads CASRGDPQSETQYF. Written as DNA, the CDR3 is TGTGCCAGCAGGGGGGACCCACAATCAGAGACCCAGTACTTC.